Below are 26 T cell receptor beta chains sequenced from a single sample in a study of response to subunit inactivated influenza vaccine. One entry per CDR3 protein results from TCRdb running MiXCR on the RT-PCR reads. This sample yields some 500,000 distinct CDR3 sequences, of which about 25% are seen a single time; over 1.5% belongs to the top ten. The sequencing here drew on CD4+ T cells sorted from PBMCs, taken more than 4 days after vaccination. The receptors originated from a man between 45 and 60 years old who received an inactivated influenza vaccine.

The chain carries TRBV2 and TRBJ2-7, with TRBD1 matching over 9 bases. The V gene end was trimmed by 6 bases and the J gene end by 2 bases; junction bases not matched to a gene: 8. This CDR3 spans 15 amino acids. CDR1 is SNHLY, CDR2 FYNNEI, per germline. The DNA for the CDR3 is TGTGCCAGCAGGCCCGGGACAGGGACGCCCTACGAGCAGTACTTC. It translates to CASRPGTGTPYEQYF.

In this sample, this clonotype turned up a few times. The chain links TRBV29-1 to TRBJ2-7; 10 bases map to TRBD2. The V segment lost 7 bases and the J segment 3 bases; nucleotides outside the gene matches: 15. The CDR3 totals 16 residues. CDR1 is SQVTM, CDR2 ANQGSEA, per germline. The CDR3 coding sequence is TGCAGCGCCGGGACCGGGACTAGCGAGTGGTTCTACGAGCAGTACTTC. Translating it yields CSAGTGTSEWFYEQYF.

The chain couples TRBV7-2 to TRBJ2-3; no clear D. The CDR3 length is 14 residues. Germline V gene sequence: CDR1 SGHTA, CDR2 FQGNSA. Trimming removed 5 bases at V and 4 bases at J, with 13 bases between. In DNA form, the CDR3 reads TGTGCCAGCAGCCGTGGAGAACGCTCAGATACGCAGTATTTT. Its protein is CASSRGERSDTQYF.

This clonotype was recorded many times. The V gene is TRBV29-1, the J gene TRBJ2-1; no reliable D call. V lost 7 bases and J lost 2, with 18 bases in between. The CDR3 contains 15 residues. Germline values: CDR1 SQVTM, CDR2 ANQGSEA. The DNA of the CDR3 is TGCAGCGCCCCCGCGGTTTTAGGAACCTACAATGAGCAGTTCTTC. Translated: CSAPAVLGTYNEQFF.

Many counts were recorded for this clonotype. An end of the junction does not agree with germline; a read error may underlie this. This chain connects TRBV5-1 to TRBJ2-2; 9 bases are a match to TRBD1. This CDR3 comprises 14 residues. Germline CDR1 SGHRS, CDR2 YFSETQ. The CDR3 sequence is CASSLGQGTGELFF. CDR3 nucleotides: TGTGCCAGCAGCTTAGGACAGGGGACCGGGGAGCTGTTTTTT.

This chain joins TRBV7-2 and TRBJ2-1, with D possibly matching TRBD2 (6 bases). V lost 7 bases and J 6 bases, leaving 16 bases between the germline ends. This CDR3 has 14 residues. Germline CDR1 and CDR2: SGHTA and FQGNSA. The CDR3 DNA reads TGTGCCAGCACCCTCCCCGGGAGTTTCAATGAGCAGTTCTTC. Protein product: CASTLPGSFNEQFF.

J is TRBJ1-1 and V is TRBV29-1, with D uncertain. The germline gives CDR1 SQVTM, CDR2 ANQGSEA. Trimming removed 5 bases from V and 4 bases from J, with 14 bases in between. The CDR3 contains 13 residues. In DNA form, the CDR3 reads TGCAGCGTTTCGAGGCGGAAGATCACTGAAGCTTTCTTT. It translates to CSVSRRKITEAFF.

V usage is TRBV12-3 or TRBV12-4 and J usage is TRBJ1-5; the D is unclear. This CDR3 region has 15 residues. Trimming took off 1 base at V and 1 base at J, with 8 bases between the two ends. CDR3: CASSLGITSNQPQHF. CDR3 sequence (DNA): TGTGCCAGCAGTTTAGGGATAACGAGCAATCAGCCCCAGCATTTT.

The chain has TRBV10-3 and TRBJ2-6, with 9 positions matching TRBD1. CDR1 and CDR2 from the germline V gene are ENHRY and SYGVKD. Trimming at V came to 3 bases and at J to 4 bases, leaving 13 bases not matched to a gene. This CDR3 is 19 amino acids long. CDR3 region: CAISDGFRTGVSGANVLTF. DNA for the CDR3: TGTGCCATCAGTGACGGTTTCCGGACAGGGGTTTCAGGGGCCAACGTCCTGACTTTC.

This clonotype was counted a few times. J is TRBJ2-1 and V is TRBV10-3; TRBD2 matches at 8 bases. V trimming: 3 bases; J trimming: 4 bases; junction bases outside the gene matches: 14. The length of the CDR3 is 18 residues. Germline assignment: CDR1 ENHRY and CDR2 SYGVKD. The CDR3 sequence is CAISEGKSGRLLYNEQFF. Written as DNA, the CDR3 is TGTGCCATCAGTGAAGGTAAGAGCGGGAGACTACTTTACAATGAGCAGTTCTTC.

This chain links TRBV7-6 with TRBJ2-1; 9 nucleotides line up with TRBD2. Trimming removed 5 bases from V and 6 bases from J; junction bases left unmatched: 11. The CDR3 is 16 amino acids. In germline, CDR1 is SGHVS, CDR2 FNYEAQ. CDR3 protein: CASSPLGTSSPNEQFF. As DNA, the CDR3 is TGTGCCAGCAGCCCCCTGGGGACTAGCAGTCCCAATGAGCAGTTCTTC.

The chain employs TRBV6-6 and TRBJ1-4; no definite D call. CDR3 length: 13 residues. V shed 2 bases and J shed 6 bases, with 7 bases lying between them. The germline CDR1 and CDR2 sequences are MNHNY and SVGAGI (reference sequence). CDR3 DNA: TGTGCCAGCAGTTACCATCGCGATGAAAAACTGTTTTTT. Amino acids: CASSYHRDEKLFF.

The J gene is TRBJ2-7, the V gene TRBV12-3 or TRBV12-4, with 8 bases fitting TRBD1. The length of the CDR3 is 13 residues. Trimming cost V 5 bases and J 9 bases; bases outside gene matches: 9. This CDR3 is CASSAGQALVQYF. The CDR3 DNA reads as TGTGCCAGCAGTGCGGGACAGGCCCTCGTGCAGTACTTC.

The chain links TRBV29-1 to TRBJ2-2; 8 bases fit TRBD1. The V segment lost 2 bases and the J segment 6 bases; nucleotides outside the gene matches: 5. This CDR3 region has 14 residues. CDR1 is SQVTM, CDR2 ANQGSEA, per germline. This CDR3 reads CSVERQGAAGELFF. The CDR3 DNA is TGCAGCGTTGAAAGGCAGGGGGCGGCCGGGGAGCTGTTTTTT.

This clonotype was detected only a few times. CDR3 coding DNA: TGTGCCAGCAGCCCGACTAGCTCCGAGACCCAGTACTTC. It translates to CASSPTSSETQYF. The rearrangement uses TRBV7-3 and TRBJ2-5; 7 bases are shared with TRBD2. This CDR3 is 13 amino acids long. With 5 bases clipped from V and 5 bases from J, the junction kept 5 bases outside the gene matches. Germline assignment: CDR1 SGHTA and CDR2 FQGTGA.

The chain recombines TRBV6-2 or TRBV6-3 with TRBJ2-2; D remains unclear. Trimming took off 5 bases at V and 5 bases at J, with 12 bases between the two ends. Per germline, CDR1 MNHEY and CDR2 SVGEGT. This CDR3 is built from 14 residues. The CDR3 reads CASSTDTYTGELFF. The CDR3 nucleotides are TGTGCCAGCAGTACCGACACCTATACCGGGGAGCTGTTTTTT.

The chain couples TRBV4-3 to TRBJ1-2; TRBD1 might be the D (6 bases). The V and J ends lost 4 bases and 6 bases respectively, with 12 bases between them. The CDR3 totals 13 residues. Germline loops: CDR1 LGHNA, CDR2 YSLEER. This CDR3 reads CASSLGGADGYTF. Here the CDR3 DNA reads TGCGCCAGCAGCCTTGGGGGCGCAGATGGCTACACCTTC.

This clonotype was seen at least ten times. The CDR3 region has the DNA TGCAGTGCTAGAGGGGTACTGAACAATGAGCAGTTCTTC. This gives the protein CSARGVLNNEQFF. The chain carries TRBV20-1 and TRBJ2-1; D gene uncertain. Germline CDR1 is DFQATT and CDR2 is SNEGSKA (reference sequence). The CDR3 runs to 13 residues. With 1 base removed from V and 5 bases from J, the gap between germline ends came to 9 bases.

The chain joins TRBV15 to TRBJ2-5; TRBD2 matches 11 bases. J was trimmed by 1 base and V by 1 base; bases with no gene match: 2. From germline, CDR1 is LNHNV and CDR2 YYDKDF (reference sequence). The CDR3 is 16 residues long. The CDR3: CATSRGGTSGQETQYF. The CDR3 DNA reads TGTGCCACCAGCAGAGGAGGGACTAGCGGCCAAGAGACCCAGTACTTC.

The rearrangement uses TRBV20-1 and TRBJ2-7; possible D gene TRBD2, 6 bases. The CDR3 is 14 residues long. Between the trimmed V and J ends, which lost 1 base and 9 bases, there was a span of 19 bases. From germline, CDR1 is DFQATT and CDR2 SNEGSKA (reference sequence). The CDR3 DNA follows: TGCAGTGCTAGAGCAGCGGGCGGAGTACCCGTGCAGTACTTC. This translates into CSARAAGGVPVQYF.

This clonotype has a handful of counts. This sequence joins TRBV3-1 and TRBJ2-2, with TRBD2 matching 11 bases. Germline V lookup: CDR1 LGHDT, CDR2 YNNKEL (reference sequence). This CDR3 region has 16 residues. With V trimmed by 0 bases and J by 4 bases, 1 base remained unmatched. CDR3 sequence reads: CASSQELAGATGELFF. DNA of the CDR3: TGTGCCAGCAGCCAAGAACTAGCGGGAGCCACCGGGGAGCTGTTTTTT.

This clonotype was seen more than once but under ten times. The V gene is TRBV29-1, the J gene TRBJ2-2, with a weak D call TRBD1 (5 bases). This CDR3 contains 11 residues. Trimming took 6 bases from V and 6 from J, leaving 8 bases between them. Germline CDR1 SQVTM, CDR2 ANQGSEA. The DNA of the CDR3 is TGCAGCGTATTACAGGCCGGGGAGCTGTTTTTT. It specifies CSVLQAGELFF.

The gene calls are TRBV12-3 or TRBV12-4 and TRBJ1-5; no definite D call. The CDR3 consists of 15 residues. V lost 3 bases to trimming and J lost 3 bases, with 12 bases between them. The CDR3 is CASSFFGNFNQPQHF. The CDR3 bases are TGTGCCAGCAGTTTTTTTGGCAACTTCAATCAGCCCCAGCATTTT.

J is TRBJ2-2 and V is TRBV7-9; 12 nucleotides match TRBD2. This CDR3 comprises 15 residues. Germline CDR1 SEHNR, CDR2 FQNEAQ (reference sequence). With V trimmed by 5 bases and J by 3 bases, 1 base remained unmatched. CDR3 sequence: CASSPSGRDTGELFF. CDR3 DNA sequence: TGTGCCAGCAGCCCTAGCGGGAGGGACACCGGGGAGCTGTTTTTT.

The rearrangement uses TRBV20-1 and TRBJ2-3; D not certain. Germline V gene lookup returns CDR1 DFQATT and CDR2 SNEGSKA (reference sequence). The CDR3 length is 12 residues. Trimming cost V 6 bases and J 6 bases, with 13 bases left between them. CDR3 nucleotides: TGCAGTGCCCCGCCCCACGGGGATACGCAGTATTTT. The encoded protein is CSAPPHGDTQYF.

In this sample, this clonotype turned up a few times. For the CDR3, the DNA is TGTGCCAGCACCAAAGGACGGATCCAAGAGACCCAGTACTTC. Amino acid sequence: CASTKGRIQETQYF. J is TRBJ2-5 and V is TRBV7-2; no clear D. There are 14 residues in the CDR3. Trimming removed 7 bases at V and 1 base at J, with 13 bases between. Germline V gene sequence: CDR1 SGHTA, CDR2 FQGNSA.